These 26 T cell receptor beta chains came from one sample sequenced in a study of T cell repertoires in cytomegalovirus infection. TCRdb called the reads again in MiXCR, with one record for every CDR3 protein. The sample holds approximately 990,000 distinct CDR3 sequences; around 32% are singletons and the top ten take around an eighth. These TCRs are of unknown antigen specificity. This specimen was cultured CD8+ T cells from PBMCs, taken from culture after CMV antigen stimulation. The receptors derive from a human donor in good health (CMV status not recorded). Some clones in this sample may be carry-over from other donors' samples.

The J gene is TRBJ1-1, the V gene TRBV2; 8 bases match TRBD1. Germline CDR1 is SNHLY and CDR2 is FYNNEI. The CDR3 is 18 amino acids. The V and J ends lost 7 bases and 0 bases, in that order; junction bases with no gene match: 16. The CDR3 sequence: CASTGGEGQASMNTEAFF. The CDR3 bases are TGTGCCAGCACTGGAGGGGAGGGACAGGCAAGCATGAACACTGAAGCTTTCTTT. Complete variable domain (other parts from reference TRBV2 and TRBJ1-1): EPEVTQTPSHQVTQMGQEVILRCVPISNHLYFYWYRQILGQKVEFLVSFYNNEISEKSEIFDDQFSVERPDGSNFTLKIRSTKLEDSAMYFCASTGGEGQASMNTEAFFGQGTRLTVV.

The table lists this clonotype with a few counts. V gene TRBV27 combines with J gene TRBJ1-5, with D uncertain. The germline gives CDR1 MNHEY, CDR2 SMNVEV (reference sequence). CDR3 size: 14 residues. The V and J ends lost 10 bases and 3 bases respectively, with 16 bases between them. The CDR3 DNA reads as TGTGCCACCCGCCCGGGATCTCACAATCAGCCCCAGCATTTT. It yields the protein CATRPGSHNQPQHF.

This clonotype was observed a handful of times. V usage is TRBV28 and J usage is TRBJ2-5; D unclear. Looked up from germline, CDR1 is MDHEN and CDR2 is SYDVKM. This CDR3 is built from 13 residues. With 6 bases removed from V and 5 bases from J, the gap between germline ends came to 13 bases. The CDR3 sequence is CASSRLRWETQYF. CDR3 in DNA: TGTGCCAGCAGCCGACTCCGCTGGGAGACCCAGTACTTC.

This clonotype was observed at least ten times. J is TRBJ2-5 and V is TRBV7-8; D gene uncertain. This CDR3 region has 14 residues. Trimming cost V 2 bases and J 3 bases, with 10 bases left between them. Germline-derived CDR1 and CDR2 are SGHVS and FQNEAQ. The CDR3 nucleotides are TGTGCCAGCAGCTTACACCGCGGAGAAGAGACCCAGTACTTC. Encoded protein: CASSLHRGEETQYF.

The chain recombines TRBV12-5 with TRBJ1-5; TRBD1 aligns across 7 bases. V lost 1 base, J lost 5 bases, and 5 bases stayed unmatched. The germline V gene has CDR1 LGHNT and CDR2 FRNRAP. This CDR3 has 15 amino acids. CDR3 protein: CASGLGGQWDQPQHF. CDR3 DNA sequence: TGTGCTAGTGGTTTGGGGGGACAGTGGGATCAGCCCCAGCATTTT. Full variable domain (outside the CDR3, taken from reference TRBV12-5 and TRBJ1-5): DARVTQTPRHKVTEMGQEVTMRCQPILGHNTVFWYRQTMMQGLELLAYFRNRAPLDDSGMPKDRFSAEMPDATLATLKIQPSEPRDSAVYFCASGLGGQWDQPQHFGDGTRLSIL.

The V call is TRBV11-2, the J call TRBJ1-6, with 9 bases fitting TRBD1. CDR3 length: 16 residues. Germline CDR1 reads SGHAT; CDR2 reads FQNNGV. The trim removed 2 bases at V and 14 bases at J, leaving 13 bases unmatched. CDR3 DNA: TGTGCCAGCAGCTTATGGGGACAGGGTCCGTCTAGGGCCCTCCACTTT. Its translation is CASSLWGQGPSRALHF. Looking up the rest from reference TRBV11-2 and TRBJ1-6 gives the full variable domain: EAGVAQSPRYKIIEKRQSVAFWCNPISGHATLYWYQQILGQGPKLLIQFQNNGVVDDSQLPKDRFSAERLKGVDSTLKIQPAKLEDSAVYLCASSLWGQGPSRALHFGNGTRLTVT.

This clonotype occurred many times. The J gene is TRBJ1-1, the V gene TRBV7-3, with D possibly being TRBD1 (5 bases). The CDR3 contains 18 residues. Germline assignment: CDR1 SGHTA and CDR2 FQGTGA. V gave up 1 base and J gave up 0 bases, with 18 bases separating them. CDR3 protein: CASSLIGGTGEMNTEAFF. The CDR3, as DNA: TGTGCCAGCAGCTTAATTGGGGGGACGGGGGAAATGAACACTGAAGCTTTCTTT.

The J gene is TRBJ1-2, the V gene TRBV14; no definite D call. Trimming cost V 4 bases and J 10 bases, with 16 bases left between them. Germline CDR1 is SGHDN and CDR2 is FVKESK. The CDR3 length is 13 residues. In nucleotides, the CDR3 is TGTGCCAGCAGCCCCTTCACCGGACTGGACTACACCTTC. Its translation is CASSPFTGLDYTF.

This clonotype came up many times. The V call is TRBV5-5, the J call TRBJ1-1; the D gene is possibly TRBD1 (5 bases). The germline gives CDR1 SGHKS, CDR2 YYEKEE (reference sequence). V was pared by 2 bases and J by 4 bases, with 9 bases between. The CDR3 sequence is 13 residues long. The CDR3 sequence is CASSFREGTEAFF. DNA of the CDR3: TGTGCCAGCAGCTTCAGGGAGGGCACTGAAGCTTTCTTT.

This clonotype was seen just once. Relative to the germline gene, one junction end is altered; a read error may explain this. The chain has TRBV27 and TRBJ2-7; tentatively, D is TRBD1 (5 bases). Germline V CDR1 and CDR2: MNHEY, SMNVEV (reference sequence). The CDR3 is 16 amino acids. As DNA, the CDR3 is TGTGCCAACAGTTCTTCGAGGCACGAAGGGGCCTACGAGCAGTACTTC. As protein: CANSSSRHEGAYEQYF.

This clonotype has just a few counts. The rearrangement joins TRBV4-1 to TRBJ1-6, with 7 bases matching TRBD1. Germline CDR1 reads MGHRA; CDR2 reads YSYEKL. V dropped 0 bases and J dropped 5; count of bases not matched to a gene: 10. This CDR3 contains 18 residues. The CDR3 sequence is CASSQDRIGTADNSPLHF. CDR3 coding DNA: TGCGCCAGCAGCCAAGACCGGATCGGGACAGCCGATAATTCACCCCTCCACTTT.

As concerns this clonotype: A junction boundary mismatches the germline segment, possibly from a read error. The chain recombines TRBV11-2 with TRBJ2-1, with 8 bases lining up with TRBD2. Germline V gene sequence: CDR1 SGHAT, CDR2 FQNNGV. The CDR3 extends over 16 amino acids. CDR3 loop: CAGSLKAGVYGNEQFF. The CDR3 coding sequence is TGTGCCGGCAGCCTTAAAGCGGGGGTCTATGGAAATGAGCAGTTCTTC.

This clonotype was counted ten times or more. This chain connects TRBV7-2 to TRBJ2-1, with 7 bases fitting TRBD1. The V and J ends lost 4 bases and 6 bases, in that order; junction bases with no gene match: 6. The CDR3 is 14 amino acids. In germline, CDR1 is SGHTA, CDR2 FQGNSA. This chain's CDR3 is CASSSGQAFNEQFF. In DNA, the CDR3 is TGTGCCAGCAGCTCCGGACAGGCTTTCAATGAGCAGTTCTTC. The full variable domain, in which reference TRBV7-2 and TRBJ2-1 provide the parts outside the CDR3, is GAGVSQSPSNKVTEKGKDVELRCDPISGHTALYWYRQSLGQGLEFLIYFQGNSAPDKSGLPSDRFSAERTGGSVSTLTIQRTQQEDSAVYLCASSSGQAFNEQFFGPGTRLTVL.

This clonotype has only a few counts. The chain uses TRBV6-6 and TRBJ1-2; D is unresolved. This CDR3 is 14 amino acids long. From germline, CDR1 is MNHNY and CDR2 SVGAGI (reference sequence). V lost 0 bases, J lost 4 bases, and 9 bases lay in between. As DNA, the CDR3 is TGTGCCAGCAGTTACTCTTCCGGCCTCTATGGCTACACCTTC. Translation: CASSYSSGLYGYTF.

V is TRBV3-1 and J is TRBJ2-7; D is perhaps TRBD2 (6 bases). Germline lookup yields CDR1 LGHDT and CDR2 YNNKEL (reference sequence). V lost 4 bases and J 7 bases, leaving 14 bases between the germline ends. CDR3 length: 13 amino acids. The CDR3 is CASSPPSAGEQYF. The CDR3 DNA reads TGTGCCAGCAGCCCTCCCTCTGCGGGGGAGCAGTACTTC.

With regard to this clonotype: This may arise from a read error, as a much more abundant clone is one base away. In DNA form, the CDR3 reads TGTGCCAGCAACTTGAGGCCAGGGCACTTCGCCTACGAGCAGTACGTC. Translating gives CASNLRPGHFAYEQYV. The chain recombines TRBV5-6 with TRBJ2-7; D is possibly TRBD1 (5 bases). This CDR3 has 16 residues. Germline assignment: CDR1 SGHDT and CDR2 YYEEEE.

This clonotype was seen repeatedly, ten times or more. The chain couples TRBV12-3 or TRBV12-4 to TRBJ1-3, with D unresolved. V dropped 6 bases and J dropped 7 bases, with 19 bases sitting between them. This CDR3 is built from 15 residues. CDR3 residues: CASRDDDIVGNTIYF. CDR3 in DNA: TGTGCCAGCAGGGACGACGATATAGTAGGGAACACCATATATTTT.

CDR3 coding DNA: TGTGCCAGCAGTTACGCCTGGACTAGCGGGGGGGACCAAGAGACCCAGTACTTC. This sequence encodes CASSYAWTSGGDQETQYF. The gene calls are TRBV6-5 and TRBJ2-5, with 15 bases lining up with TRBD2. Germline V gene data show CDR1 as MNHEY and CDR2 as SVGAGI. This CDR3 has 18 residues. V shed 2 bases, J shed 0 bases, and the junction held 4 bases outside the gene matches.

This clonotype showed up just a few times. The genes are TRBV6-2 or TRBV6-3 and TRBJ2-1; D unresolved. The V end was cut by 2 bases, the J end by 8 bases, with 16 bases between. From germline, CDR1 is MNHEY and CDR2 SVGEGT. The CDR3 totals 15 residues. CDR3 DNA sequence: TGTGCCAGCAGTTACGATCCGGGTGGGGTGGATGAGCAGTTCTTC. It specifies CASSYDPGGVDEQFF.

J is TRBJ2-2 and V is TRBV29-1; D call uncertain. Germline V gives CDR1 SQVTM, CDR2 ANQGSEA. V lost 4 bases to trimming and J lost 0 bases, with 6 bases between them. CDR3 length: 13 residues. The CDR3: CSVGKSNTGELFF. CDR3 nucleotides: TGCAGCGTTGGGAAATCGAACACCGGGGAGCTGTTTTTT.

The chain uses TRBV7-8 and TRBJ2-3; 15 positions match TRBD2. This CDR3 contains 18 residues. Germline V lookup: CDR1 SGHVS, CDR2 FQNEAQ. J lost 3 bases, V lost 5 bases, and 9 bases had no gene match. The CDR3 DNA sequence: TGTGCCAGCAGCCCATTCGGACTAGCGGGGGGGAGGACAGATACGCAGTATTTT. Its protein is CASSPFGLAGGRTDTQYF.

This chain links TRBV19 with TRBJ1-1; no reliable D call. Deletions cut 6 bases from V and 8 bases from J, with 13 bases between. This CDR3 is 12 amino acids long. The germline V gene has CDR1 LNHDA and CDR2 SQIVND (reference sequence). CDR3 sequence: CASRIGQVEAFF. CDR3 in DNA: TGTGCCAGTAGGATTGGGCAGGTCGAAGCTTTCTTT.

This clonotype was seen once. A read error is possible here, since a much larger clone lies one base away. The chain is built from TRBV7-2 and TRBJ2-7; 7 bases are a match to TRBD1. The CDR3 runs 14 residues. The germline V gene encodes CDR1 SGHTA and CDR2 FQGNSA. V lost 3 bases to trimming and J lost 6 bases; unmatched junction nucleotides: 8. The CDR3 DNA sequence: TGTGCCAGCAGCTTTTCGGGGACAGTTTTCGAGCAGTACGTC. As protein: CASSFSGTVFEQYV.

The chain joins TRBV19 to TRBJ1-4; perhaps TRBD1 as D (5 bases). This CDR3 comprises 15 residues. CDR1 LNHDA and CDR2 SQIVND come from the germline V gene (reference sequence). Deletions cut 3 bases from V and 5 bases from J, with 13 bases between. For the CDR3, the DNA is TGTGCCAGTAGTATTCTCCCCTGGGACAATGAAAAACTGTTTTTT. This translates into CASSILPWDNEKLFF.

There are a few counts of this clonotype. This chain joins TRBV6-6 and TRBJ2-1; 9 nucleotides agree with TRBD2. The CDR3 runs to 15 residues. Germline CDR1 and CDR2: MNHNY and SVGAGI (reference sequence). Trimming cost V 5 bases and J 6 bases; bases outside gene matches: 8. The CDR3 protein is CASSTPGLAVNEQFF. In DNA, the CDR3 is TGTGCCAGCAGTACACCGGGACTAGCAGTCAATGAGCAGTTCTTC.

The V gene is TRBV13, the J gene TRBJ2-4, with unresolved D. Germline V gene data show CDR1 as PRHDT and CDR2 as FYEKMQ (reference sequence). This CDR3 spans 13 amino acids. V shed 4 bases and J shed 5 bases, with 9 bases lying between them. In DNA form, the CDR3 reads TGTGCCAGCAGCTCAAAGGCCCAAAACATTCAGTACTTC. Translation gives CASSSKAQNIQYF.